The 16 T cell receptor beta chains reported below all come from one sample, sequenced in a study of human T cells and chemical hapten exposure. TCRdb used MiXCR to reprocess the RACE reads, holding one entry per CDR3 protein. The data hold approximately 400,000 distinct CDR3 sequences, with around 4.8% observed a single time. Time point meaning: patch test 1, 2 weeks after DPC sensitization. Regarding treatment: therapeutic diphenylcyclopropenone sensitization with weekly scalp DPC. The material was whole blood, obtained in connection with sensitization to the hapten diphenylcyclopropenone (DPC). The receptors come from a woman aged 50 to 65 with alopecia areata. Some clones in this sample may be carry-over from other donors' samples.

In its sample, this clonotype was seen many times. This chain connects TRBV7-3 to TRBJ1-2; 8 bases align to TRBD1. The CDR3 loop spans 13 amino acids. V was pared by 4 bases and J by 5 bases, with 3 bases of the junction left unmatched. Germline CDR1 and CDR2: SGHTA and FQGTGA. CDR3 region: CASSSGQAYGYTF. The CDR3 coding sequence is TGTGCCAGCAGCTCGGGACAGGCGTATGGCTACACCTTC.

This clonotype was counted many times. The J gene is TRBJ2-3, the V gene TRBV5-4; unclear D gene. Between the trimmed V and J ends, which lost 1 base and 7 bases, there was a span of 10 bases. The length of the CDR3 is 13 residues. Germline CDR1 is SGHNT and CDR2 is YYREEE (reference sequence). The CDR3 region has the DNA TGTGCCAGCAGCTTGAAGGGCCCTAATACGCAGTATTTT. This codes for CASSLKGPNTQYF. The whole variable domain, filled in from reference TRBV5-4 and TRBJ2-3, reads ETGVTQSPTHLIKTRGQQVTLRCSSQSGHNTVSWYQQALGQGPQFIFQYYREEENGRGNFPPRFSGLQFPNYSSELNVNALELDDSALYLCASSLKGPNTQYFGPGTRLTVL.

This clonotype was picked up many times. V and J are TRBV29-1 and TRBJ1-4; D is perhaps TRBD1 (5 bases). From germline, CDR1 is SQVTM and CDR2 ANQGSEA. V lost 5 bases to trimming and J lost 6 bases, with 16 bases between them. The CDR3 sequence is 14 residues long. CDR3 region: CSVPGDRRDEKLFF. The CDR3 DNA follows: TGCAGCGTTCCGGGGGACCGGAGGGATGAAAAACTGTTTTTT.

This clonotype was counted ten times or more. This chain links TRBV29-1 with TRBJ2-3; D is uncertain. The CDR3 is 13 residues long. CDR1 and CDR2 (germline): SQVTM, ANQGSEA. V was pared by 1 base and J by 0 bases, with 5 bases between. The CDR3 nucleotides read TGCAGCGTTGAAGGGAGTAGCACAGATACGCAGTATTTT. It translates to CSVEGSSTDTQYF.

This clonotype has just a few counts. The chain carries TRBV9 and TRBJ2-1; 13 bases align to TRBD2. The CDR3 consists of 15 residues. From germline, CDR1 is SGDLS and CDR2 YYNGEE. The junction had 4 bases not matched to a gene; V was cut back by 3 bases and J by 7 bases. The CDR3 protein is CASSEGLAGRNEQFF. DNA for the CDR3: TGTGCCAGCAGCGAGGGACTAGCGGGAAGGAATGAGCAGTTCTTC.

This chain connects TRBV4-2 to TRBJ1-3, with D possibly matching TRBD1 (6 bases). CDR3 length: 15 residues. The germline V gene encodes CDR1 LGHNA and CDR2 YNFKEQ. V was shortened by 2 bases and J by 0 bases, with 8 bases between the two germline ends. The chain's CDR3 is CASSQPGDSGNTIYF. Written as DNA, the CDR3 is TGTGCCAGCAGCCAACCAGGGGACTCTGGAAACACCATATATTTT.

There are many counts of this clonotype. This chain joins TRBV28 and TRBJ1-2, with 7 nucleotides matching TRBD1. With 3 bases clipped from V and 8 bases from J, the junction kept 9 bases outside the gene matches. The CDR3 loop spans 14 amino acids. Germline CDR1 is MDHEN and CDR2 is SYDVKM. The CDR3 spells CASSFGGQVRGYTF. The CDR3 DNA reads TGTGCCAGCAGTTTCGGCGGACAGGTGCGAGGCTACACCTTC.

In its sample, this clonotype was seen many times. This chain connects TRBV7-8 to TRBJ2-1; 7 bases line up with TRBD2. Trimming removed 5 bases from V and 6 bases from J; junction bases left unmatched: 1. Germline V gene lookup returns CDR1 SGHVS and CDR2 FQNEAQ. The length of the CDR3 is 12 residues. The chain's CDR3 is CASSGTINEQFF. The DNA for the CDR3 is TGTGCCAGCAGCGGGACTATCAATGAGCAGTTCTTC.

This clonotype was counted at least ten times. This chain links TRBV6-2 or TRBV6-3 with TRBJ2-1, with TRBD1 matching over 7 bases. The CDR3 contains 13 residues. Germline CDR1 and CDR2: MNHEY and SVGEGT. The trim removed 6 bases at V and 11 bases at J, leaving 10 bases unmatched. The CDR3 DNA is TGTGCCAGCAGCCCTACAGGGGAAGTTAAGCAGTTCTTC. Translation: CASSPTGEVKQFF.

This clonotype was counted only a few times. J is TRBJ1-4 and V is TRBV5-5; D gene unclear. Looked up from germline, CDR1 is SGHKS and CDR2 is YYEKEE (reference sequence). V was shortened by 5 bases and J by 4 bases, with 15 bases between the two germline ends. CDR3 length: 15 amino acids. This chain's CDR3 is CASSFQMMDNEKLFF. Here the CDR3 DNA reads TGTGCCAGCAGTTTCCAGATGATGGATAATGAAAAACTGTTTTTT.

This clonotype appeared many times. The rearrangement uses TRBV28 and TRBJ2-7; D possibly corresponds to TRBD2 (7 bases). Germline CDR1 reads MDHEN; CDR2 reads SYDVKM. V lost 5 bases to trimming and J lost 2 bases, with 28 bases between them. CDR3 length: 19 amino acids. This CDR3 is CASSTPGQGIFGGAYEQYF. The CDR3 DNA reads TGTGCCAGCAGTACCCCCGGGCAGGGGATCTTTGGGGGGGCCTACGAGCAGTACTTC.

This clonotype appeared many times. The rearrangement links TRBV6-2 or TRBV6-3 to TRBJ2-1, with D unresolved. Germline CDR1 reads MNHEY; CDR2 reads SVGEGT. This CDR3 comprises 10 residues. V shed 6 bases and J shed 10 bases, with 7 bases lying between them. The CDR3 DNA is TGTGCCAGCAGCAACGGGGAGCAGTTCTTC. It is translated as CASSNGEQFF.

There are many counts of this clonotype. This chain connects TRBV7-8 to TRBJ2-2; no clear D. Per germline, CDR1 SGHVS and CDR2 FQNEAQ. This CDR3 has 13 residues. V was shortened by 7 bases and J by 7 bases, with 13 bases between the two germline ends. Written as DNA, the CDR3 is TGTGCCAGCACCCCTACCCTGGGCGGGGAGCTGTTTTTT. Its protein is CASTPTLGGELFF.

The rearrangement links TRBV29-1 to TRBJ2-1; maybe TRBD2 (5 bases). Germline V lookup: CDR1 SQVTM, CDR2 ANQGSEA. The CDR3 is 15 residues long. Trimming shortened V by 5 bases and J by 0 bases, and 14 bases separated the two germline ends. The CDR3 DNA is TGCAGCGTTTACTCAACGGACTCCTCCTACAATGAGCAGTTCTTC. Protein sequence: CSVYSTDSSYNEQFF.

This clonotype came up many times. This chain uses TRBV6-5 with TRBJ1-2; D is undetermined. The CDR3 length is 15 residues. The V end was cut by 6 bases, the J end by 0 bases, with 14 bases between. Germline lookup yields CDR1 MNHEY and CDR2 SVGAGI. CDR3 bases: TGTGCCAGCAGCCTAGAAGGTGATCCTAACTATGGCTACACCTTC. Residues: CASSLEGDPNYGYTF.

This clonotype was counted at least ten times. The chain couples TRBV24-1 to TRBJ1-1, with D perhaps matching TRBD1 (6 bases). V lost 3 bases to trimming and J lost 4 bases, with 26 bases between them. The CDR3 is made up of 19 amino acids. CDR1 and CDR2 (germline): KGHDR, SFDVKD. The CDR3 loop is CATSDPSLGGAGVSTEAFF. The CDR3 coding sequence is TGTGCCACCAGTGATCCCTCGCTGGGGGGCGCGGGGGTTAGCACTGAAGCTTTCTTT.